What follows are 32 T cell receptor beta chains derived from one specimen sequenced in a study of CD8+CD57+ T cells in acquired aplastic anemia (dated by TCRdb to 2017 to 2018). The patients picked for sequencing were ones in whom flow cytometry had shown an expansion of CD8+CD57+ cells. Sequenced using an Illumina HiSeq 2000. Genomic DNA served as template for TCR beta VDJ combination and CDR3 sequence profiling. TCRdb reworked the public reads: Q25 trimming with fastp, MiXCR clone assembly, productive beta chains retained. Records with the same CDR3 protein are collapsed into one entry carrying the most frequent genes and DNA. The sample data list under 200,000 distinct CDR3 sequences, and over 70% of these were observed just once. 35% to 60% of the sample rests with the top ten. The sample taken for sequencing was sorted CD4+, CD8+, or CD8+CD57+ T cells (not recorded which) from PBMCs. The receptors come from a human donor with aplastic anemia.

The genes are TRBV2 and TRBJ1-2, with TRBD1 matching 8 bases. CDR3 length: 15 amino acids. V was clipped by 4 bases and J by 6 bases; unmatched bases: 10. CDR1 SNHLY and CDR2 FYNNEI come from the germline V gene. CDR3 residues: CASSARDRTGNGYTF. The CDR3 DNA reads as TGTGCCAGCAGTGCGCGGGACAGGACGGGGAATGGCTACACCTTC.

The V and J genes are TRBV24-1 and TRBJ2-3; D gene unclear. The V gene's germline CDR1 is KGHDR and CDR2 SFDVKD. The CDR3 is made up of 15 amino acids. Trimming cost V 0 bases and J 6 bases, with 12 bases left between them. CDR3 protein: CATSDLQGAVDTQYF. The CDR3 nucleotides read TGTGCCACCAGTGATTTGCAAGGCGCGGTGGATACGCAGTATTTT.

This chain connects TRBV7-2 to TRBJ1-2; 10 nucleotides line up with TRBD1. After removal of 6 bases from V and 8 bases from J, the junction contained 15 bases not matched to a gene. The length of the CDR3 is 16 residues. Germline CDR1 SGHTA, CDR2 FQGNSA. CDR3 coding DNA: TGTGCCAGCAGTCCACCTGGATCCGGGACAGGGGAGGGCTACACCTTC. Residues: CASSPPGSGTGEGYTF.

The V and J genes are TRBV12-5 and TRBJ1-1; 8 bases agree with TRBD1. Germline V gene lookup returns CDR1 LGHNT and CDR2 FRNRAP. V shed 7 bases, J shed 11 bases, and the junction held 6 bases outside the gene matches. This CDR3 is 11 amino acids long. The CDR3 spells CASAARDRAFF. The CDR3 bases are TGTGCTAGTGCTGCCCGGGACAGGGCTTTCTTT.

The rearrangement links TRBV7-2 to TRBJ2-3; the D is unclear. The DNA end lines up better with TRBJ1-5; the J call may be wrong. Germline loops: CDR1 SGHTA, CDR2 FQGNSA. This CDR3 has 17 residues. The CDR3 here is CASSFLPAGGRTDTQHF. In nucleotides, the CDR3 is TGTGCCAGCAGCTTTCTTCCAGCGGGAGGGCGCACAGATACGCAGCATTTT.

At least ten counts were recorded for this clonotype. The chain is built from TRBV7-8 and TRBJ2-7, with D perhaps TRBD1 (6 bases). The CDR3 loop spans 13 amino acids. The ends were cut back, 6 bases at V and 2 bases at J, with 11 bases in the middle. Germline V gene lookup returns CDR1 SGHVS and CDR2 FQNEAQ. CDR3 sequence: CASSPTGTYEQYF. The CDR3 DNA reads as TGTGCCAGCAGTCCAACAGGGACCTACGAGCAGTACTTC.

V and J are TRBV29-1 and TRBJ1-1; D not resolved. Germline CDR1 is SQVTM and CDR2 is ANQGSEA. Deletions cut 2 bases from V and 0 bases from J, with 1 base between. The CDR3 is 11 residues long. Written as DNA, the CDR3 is TGCAGCGTTGAAATGAACACTGAAGCTTTCTTT. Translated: CSVEMNTEAFF.

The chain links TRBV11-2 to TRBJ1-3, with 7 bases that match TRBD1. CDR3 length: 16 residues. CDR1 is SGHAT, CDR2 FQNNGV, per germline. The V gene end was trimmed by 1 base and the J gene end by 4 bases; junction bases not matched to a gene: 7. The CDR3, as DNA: TGTGCCAGCAGCTTAGTGGAACAGGGGTACGGAAACACCATATATTTT. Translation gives CASSLVEQGYGNTIYF.

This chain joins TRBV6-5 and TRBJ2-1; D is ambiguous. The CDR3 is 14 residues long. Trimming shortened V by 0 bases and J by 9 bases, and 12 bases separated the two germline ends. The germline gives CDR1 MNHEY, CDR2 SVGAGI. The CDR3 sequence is CASSYSKTNGEQFF. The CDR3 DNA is TGTGCCAGCAGTTACTCTAAAACTAACGGTGAGCAGTTCTTC.

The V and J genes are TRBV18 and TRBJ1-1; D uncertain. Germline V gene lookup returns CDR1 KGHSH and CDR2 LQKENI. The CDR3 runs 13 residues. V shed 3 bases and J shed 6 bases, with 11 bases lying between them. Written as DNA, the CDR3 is TGTGCCAGCTCACCGACACTGTCCGCTGAAGCTTTCTTT. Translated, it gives CASSPTLSAEAFF.

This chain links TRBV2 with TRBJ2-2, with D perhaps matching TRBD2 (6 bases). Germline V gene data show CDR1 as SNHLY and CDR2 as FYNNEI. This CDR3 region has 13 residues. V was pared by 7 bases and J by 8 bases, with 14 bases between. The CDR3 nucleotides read TGTGCCAGCAAATCAGACGGAGGGGGGGAGCTGTTTTTT. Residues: CASKSDGGGELFF.

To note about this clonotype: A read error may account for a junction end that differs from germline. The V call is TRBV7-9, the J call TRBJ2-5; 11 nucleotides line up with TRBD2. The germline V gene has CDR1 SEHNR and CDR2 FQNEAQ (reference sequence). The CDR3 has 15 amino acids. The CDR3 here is CASSYSGGAYETQHF. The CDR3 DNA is TGTGCCAGCAGCTATAGCGGGGGGGCGTATGAGACCCAGCACTTC.

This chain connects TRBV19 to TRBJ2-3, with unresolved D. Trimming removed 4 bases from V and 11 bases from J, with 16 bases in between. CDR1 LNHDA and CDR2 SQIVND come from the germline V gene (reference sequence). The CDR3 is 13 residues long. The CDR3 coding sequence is TGTGCCAGTAGTACCGATGACCTAGGCGGGCAGTATTTT. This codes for CASSTDDLGGQYF.

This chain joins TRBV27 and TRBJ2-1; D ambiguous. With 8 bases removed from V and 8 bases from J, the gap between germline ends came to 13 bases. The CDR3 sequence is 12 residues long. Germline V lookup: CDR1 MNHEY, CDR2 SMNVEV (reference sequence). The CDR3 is CASGPILDEQFF. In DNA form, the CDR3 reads TGTGCCAGCGGCCCCATATTGGATGAGCAGTTCTTC.

The CDR3 DNA sequence: TGCAGCGGCGCGGGACACGCCACTGAAGCTTTCTTT. Its translation: CSGAGHATEAFF. V and J are TRBV29-1 and TRBJ1-1; tentative D call: TRBD1 (6 bases). Trimming removed 7 bases at V and 4 bases at J, with 13 bases between. CDR1 SQVTM and CDR2 ANQGSEA come from the germline V gene. The CDR3 has 12 residues.

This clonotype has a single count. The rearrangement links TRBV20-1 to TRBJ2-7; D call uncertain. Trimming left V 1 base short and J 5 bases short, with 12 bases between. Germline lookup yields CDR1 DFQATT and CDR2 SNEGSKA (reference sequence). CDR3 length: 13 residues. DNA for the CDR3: TGCAGTGCTAGAGTCCCCCGACGGGACGAGCAGTACTTC. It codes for CSARVPRRDEQYF.

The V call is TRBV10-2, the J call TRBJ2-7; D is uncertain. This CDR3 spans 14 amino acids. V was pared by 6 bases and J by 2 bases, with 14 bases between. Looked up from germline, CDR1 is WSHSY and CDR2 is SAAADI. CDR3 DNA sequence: TGCGCCAGCAGGAAGTTGGCACAGACCTACGAGCAGTACTTC. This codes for CASRKLAQTYEQYF.

The CDR3 coding sequence is TGTGCCAGTAGACCTCAGGGGTTCGGGACCGGGGAGCTGTTTTTT. Residues: CASRPQGFGTGELFF. This rearrangement joins TRBV19 to TRBJ2-2; D possibly corresponds to TRBD1 (6 bases). Trimming stripped 6 bases from V and 5 bases from J, with 16 bases between. The length of the CDR3 is 15 residues. The V gene's germline CDR1 is LNHDA and CDR2 SQIVND (reference sequence).

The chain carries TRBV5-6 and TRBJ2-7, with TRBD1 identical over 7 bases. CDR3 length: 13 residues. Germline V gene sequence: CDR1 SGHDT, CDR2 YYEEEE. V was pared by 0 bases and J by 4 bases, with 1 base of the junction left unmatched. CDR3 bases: TGTGCCAGCAGCTTGGAGACAGGGTACGAGCAGTACTTC. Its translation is CASSLETGYEQYF.

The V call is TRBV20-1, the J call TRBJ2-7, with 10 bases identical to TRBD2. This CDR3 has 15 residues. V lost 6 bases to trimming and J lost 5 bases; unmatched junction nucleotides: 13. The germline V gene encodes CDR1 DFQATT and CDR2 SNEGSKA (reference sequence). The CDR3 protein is CSAISGTSVRDEQYF. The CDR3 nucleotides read TGCAGTGCAATTTCCGGGACTAGCGTGAGGGACGAGCAGTACTTC.

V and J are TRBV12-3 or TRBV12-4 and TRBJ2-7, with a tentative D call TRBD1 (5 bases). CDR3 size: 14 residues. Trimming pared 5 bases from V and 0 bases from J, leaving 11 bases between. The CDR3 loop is CASSAGSSSYEQYF. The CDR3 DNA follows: TGTGCCAGCAGTGCAGGGTCGAGCTCCTACGAGCAGTACTTC.

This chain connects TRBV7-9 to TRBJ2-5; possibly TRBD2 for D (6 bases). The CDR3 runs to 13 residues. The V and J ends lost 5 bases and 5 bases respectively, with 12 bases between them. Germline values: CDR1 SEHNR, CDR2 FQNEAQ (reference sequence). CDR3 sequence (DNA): TGTGCCAGCAGCCCGGCGGGGATCGAGACCCAGTACTTC. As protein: CASSPAGIETQYF.

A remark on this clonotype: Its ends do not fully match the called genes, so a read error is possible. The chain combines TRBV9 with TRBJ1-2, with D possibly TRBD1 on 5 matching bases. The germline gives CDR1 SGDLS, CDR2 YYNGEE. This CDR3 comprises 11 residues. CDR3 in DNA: TGTGCCAGCAGCGCCTCGCAGGGCTGCACCTTC. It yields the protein CASSASQGCTF.

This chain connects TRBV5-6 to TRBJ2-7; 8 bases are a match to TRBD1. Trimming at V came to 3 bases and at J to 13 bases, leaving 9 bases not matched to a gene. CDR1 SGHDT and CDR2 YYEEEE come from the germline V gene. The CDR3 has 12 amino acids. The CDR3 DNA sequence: TGTGCCAGCAGCTCCGGACAGGGAGGCTCCTACTTC. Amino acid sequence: CASSSGQGGSYF.

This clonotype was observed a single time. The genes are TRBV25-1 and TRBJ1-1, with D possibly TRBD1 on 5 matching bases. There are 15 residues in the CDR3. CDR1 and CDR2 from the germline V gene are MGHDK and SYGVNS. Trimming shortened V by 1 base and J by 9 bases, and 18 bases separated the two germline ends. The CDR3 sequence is CASSELGRVKGQAFF. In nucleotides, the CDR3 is TGTGCCAGCAGTGAATTAGGCAGGGTGAAAGGTCAAGCTTTCTTT.

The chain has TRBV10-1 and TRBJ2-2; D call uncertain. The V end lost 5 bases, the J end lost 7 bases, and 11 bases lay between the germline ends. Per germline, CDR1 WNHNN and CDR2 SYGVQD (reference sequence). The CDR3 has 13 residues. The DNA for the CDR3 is TGCGCCAGCAGTCCACAACTTCGCGGGGAGCTGTTTTTT. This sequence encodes CASSPQLRGELFF.

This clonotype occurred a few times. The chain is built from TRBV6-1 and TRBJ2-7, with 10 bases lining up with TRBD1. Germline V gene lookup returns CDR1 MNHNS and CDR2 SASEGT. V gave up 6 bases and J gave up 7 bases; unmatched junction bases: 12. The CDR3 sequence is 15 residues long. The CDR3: CASSRTGGDTGEQYV. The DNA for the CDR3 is TGTGCCAGCAGCAGGACAGGGGGAGACACCGGGGAGCAGTACGTC.

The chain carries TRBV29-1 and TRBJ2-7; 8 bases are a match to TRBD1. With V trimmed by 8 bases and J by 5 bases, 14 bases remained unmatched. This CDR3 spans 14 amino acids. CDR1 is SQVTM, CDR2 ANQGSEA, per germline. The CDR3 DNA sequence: TGCAGCAGTGAGTCGAGGGCAGGGGGCAACGAGCAGTACTTC. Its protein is CSSESRAGGNEQYF.

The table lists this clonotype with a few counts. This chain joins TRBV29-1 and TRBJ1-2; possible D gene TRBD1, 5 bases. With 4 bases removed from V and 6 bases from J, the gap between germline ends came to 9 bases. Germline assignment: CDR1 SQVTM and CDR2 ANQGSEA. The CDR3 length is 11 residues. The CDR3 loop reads CSVAGGNGYTF. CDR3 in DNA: TGCAGCGTTGCGGGGGGAAATGGCTACACCTTC.

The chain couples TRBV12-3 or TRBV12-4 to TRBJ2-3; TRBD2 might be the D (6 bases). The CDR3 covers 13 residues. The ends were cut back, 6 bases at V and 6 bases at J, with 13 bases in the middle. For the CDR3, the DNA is TGTGCCAGCAGACCCGCCCTAGCGGATACGCAGTATTTT. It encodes CASRPALADTQYF.

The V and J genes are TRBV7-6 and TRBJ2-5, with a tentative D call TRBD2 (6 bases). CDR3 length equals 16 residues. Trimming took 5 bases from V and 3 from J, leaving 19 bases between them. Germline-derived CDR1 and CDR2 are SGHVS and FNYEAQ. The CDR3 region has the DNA TGTGCCAGCAGCGTCGAGCCGGGACTCCTCAAAGAGACCCAGTACTTC. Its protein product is CASSVEPGLLKETQYF.

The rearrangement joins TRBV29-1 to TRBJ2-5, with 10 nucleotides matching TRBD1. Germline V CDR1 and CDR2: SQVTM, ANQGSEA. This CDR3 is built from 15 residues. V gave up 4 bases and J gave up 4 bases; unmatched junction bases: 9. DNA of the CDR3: TGCAGCGTTGGACCCGACAGGGGGCTGTCAGAGACCCAGTACTTC. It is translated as CSVGPDRGLSETQYF.